This T cell receptor beta chain was found in a study of blood T cell repertoires in COVID-19. Study-wide background: Sources were T cells, B-cell-depleted T cells, or PBMCs; the material itself was cDNA or gDNA.

The Seattle site enrolled patients during active infection and followed them longitudinally. Authors' analysis steps: It was from reference gene primer amplification that nucleated cell counts were estimated. Assay: immunoSEQ multiplex PCR; the TCRdb copy retains only in-frame clones and omits some. The DNA gave D and trimming, while V, J and clone size come from that table. This sample yields over 450,000 clones, of which approximately 91% are seen a single time; less than 9.5% belongs to the top ten. Sequenced material: peripheral blood. This sequence was found in a woman in her forties or fifties with COVID-19, enrolled during active disease.

The CDR3 DNA is TGTGCCAGCTCACCCCCGACAGGGGCAAAAATCACAGATACGCAGTATTTT. It encodes CASSPPTGAKITDTQYF. The chain has TRBV18 and TRBJ2-3, with 8 bases fitting TRBD1. After removal of 3 bases from V and 2 bases from J, the junction contained 10 bases not matched to a gene. Per the germline V gene, CDR1 is KGHSH and CDR2 is LQKENI. This CDR3 spans 17 amino acids.